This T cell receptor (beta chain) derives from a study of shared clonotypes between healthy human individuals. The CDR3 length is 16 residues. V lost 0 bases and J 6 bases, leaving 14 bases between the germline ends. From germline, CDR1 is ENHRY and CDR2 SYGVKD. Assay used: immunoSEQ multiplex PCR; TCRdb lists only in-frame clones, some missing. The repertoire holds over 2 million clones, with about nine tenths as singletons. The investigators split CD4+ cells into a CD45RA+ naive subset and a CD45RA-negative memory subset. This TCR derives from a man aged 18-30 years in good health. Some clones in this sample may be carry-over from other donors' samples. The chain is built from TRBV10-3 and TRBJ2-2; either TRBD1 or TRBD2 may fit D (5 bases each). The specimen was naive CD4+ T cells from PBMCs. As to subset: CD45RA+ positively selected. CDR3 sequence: CAISESVQGPAGELFF. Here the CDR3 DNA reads TGTGCCATCAGTGAGTCCGTGCAGGGACCAGCCGGGGAGCTGTTTTTT.